The T cell receptor beta chain described here comes from a study of post-analysis software for immune sequencing data. This CDR3 has 13 amino acids. The junction had 6 bases not matched to a gene; V was cut back by 5 bases and J by 2 bases. Germline CDR1 and CDR2: SQVTM and ANQGSEA. Concerning this clonotype: The antigen remains unidentified.

TCR beta libraries were prepared from cDNA with unique molecular identifiers. T cells numbering roughly 1 to 10 million yielded roughly 0.5 million cDNA molecules. TCRdb re-derived calls from the PCR reads in MiXCR, one entry per CDR3 protein. The table records about 770,000 distinct CDR3 sequences, under 60% of them present only once. Findings of the study overall: When compared against controls, multiple sclerosis patients showed significantly lower normalized Chao1 diversity. Patients had higher frequencies than controls of five TRBV segments, including TRBV5-6, TRBV5-1 and TRBV20-1.

This clonotype was obtained from a girl between 5 and 17 years old with multiple sclerosis. The gene calls are TRBV29-1 and TRBJ2-7, with 7 bases lining up with TRBD1. Sequenced input: blood. CDR3: CSVRTGNPYEQYF. CDR3 in DNA: TGCAGCGTTCGGACAGGCAACCCCTACGAGCAGTACTTC.